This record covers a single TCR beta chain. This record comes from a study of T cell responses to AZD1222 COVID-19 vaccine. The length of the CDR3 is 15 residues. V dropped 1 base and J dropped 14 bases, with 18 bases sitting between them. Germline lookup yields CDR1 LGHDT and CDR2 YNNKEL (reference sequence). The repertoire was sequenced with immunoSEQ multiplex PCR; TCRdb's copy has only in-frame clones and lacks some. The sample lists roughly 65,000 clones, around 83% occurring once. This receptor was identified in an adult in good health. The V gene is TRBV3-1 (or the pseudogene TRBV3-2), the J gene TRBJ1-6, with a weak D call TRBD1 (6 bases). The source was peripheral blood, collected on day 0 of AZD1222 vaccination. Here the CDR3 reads CASSQGTTGSGALHF. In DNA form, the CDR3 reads TGTGCCAGCAGCCAAGGGACGACAGGTTCGGGGGCCCTCCACTTT.